This note documents a single T cell receptor (beta chain) sequence. It lacks a known antigen. It has no much larger one-base neighbor in the sample; base qualities were not kept. The data originate from a study of shared clonotypes between healthy human individuals (dated by TCRdb to 2020 to 2021). Turning to the overall study: Three men and a couple of women, aged 18 to 49 years, made up the cohort. For each donor, three plates each were used for CD4 naive and CD4 memory, two plates were used for CD8 naive, and one plate was used for CD8 memory. Blood TCR repertoires of four to six healthy adults were deeply sequenced to estimate repertoire size and the extent of clonotype sharing between individuals. Different laboratories and diverse techniques were used to prepare libraries and sequence TCR repertoires, to increase sequencing depth and limit assay-specific biases. Between about 0.8 and 9 billion PBMCs per donor were obtained by leukapheresis.

General findings and caveats noted by the study authors: Rarefaction of sorted-subset datasets indicated incomplete sequencing despite the large sequencing depth. Higher generation probabilities were observed for clonotypes shared by all four sorted-subset donors than for non-shared clonotypes. Estimated clonotype richness was generally larger for naive than for memory subsets. Sampling was restricted to blood, and TCR repertoires in tissue are likely to differ from TCR repertoires in blood. Because the study included a small number of donors, the genetic and exposure-history diversity represented was limited. Pairwise subsampling indicated that sequencing depth was expected to affect the degree of clonotype sharing among donors. Sharing across a few donors was observed for about 4.8% of naive CD4, over 3% of naive CD8, about 2.3% of memory CD4, and roughly 0.43% of memory CD8 clonotypes.

TCR CDR3 regions were amplified from genomic DNA by multiplex PCR using the deep immunoSEQ assay. For each cell subset, the extracted genomic DNA was distributed evenly across all wells of several immunoSEQ 96-well plates, and each plate served as one replicate. Each replicate PCR for sorted subsets received about 0.2 ug genomic DNA, equal to 30,000 or so T cell genomes. Purified libraries were quantified with a Qubit 3.0 fluorometer, sized on a Bioanalyzer 2100, and re-quantified with the KAPA Library Quantification kit. A separate single-read 150-cycle Illumina NextSeq 550 flow cell was used to sequence each immunoSEQ 96-well plate. As for the authors' bioinformatics: Because the immunoSEQ output held only junctional sequences and lacked quality scores, the filtering could not match the filtering applied to full-length reads. To assign V/J genes and CDR3, sequences were annotated against IMGT germline references using PyIR, a Python wrapper for IgBLAST v1.9. Any read was removed if the V/J assignment was weak (E-value above 1e-6), the CDR3 was missing, or the read contained stop codons, out-of-frame junctions, or ambiguous translated residues. V3J clonotypes were defined as sequences sharing an identical inferred V gene, J gene, and CDR3 amino acid sequence. To compute the percentage overlap between repertoires, the number of shared unique clonotypes was divided by the size of the smaller repertoire. RTK rarefaction, the Chao1 estimator, and Recon v2.1 estimates of unobserved clonotypes were used to assess repertoire richness. Generation probabilities for all TCRbeta clonotypes obtained by the gDNA method from several donors were computed using OLGA. Entries here come from immuneACCESS through TCRdb and include only in-frame sequences with V and J called. Some clones fail to appear in such tables; in the studies checked, an unresolved V gene covers under half of the shortfall, and the cause of the remainder is unknown. The V and J calls and clone size come from that table; D and trimming were worked out from the DNA. Present in this sample are about 2.3 million clones, 85% to 95% of which were seen just once. Around 0.35% of the sample lies in the top ten.

The donors were healthy, HIV-negative adults with no recently reported acute infections or vaccinations. Every donor was a Caucasian adult residing in Nashville, Tennessee, USA. CD4+ T cells were enriched through magnetic negative selection, after which naive cells were positively selected on CD45RA and the remaining negative fraction served as the memory subset. Blood was collected by leukapheresis, and PBMCs were isolated by Ficoll-Histopaque density gradient centrifugation and then cryopreserved in liquid nitrogen vapor phase. Analytical flow cytometry was used to check the purity and quantity of each magnetically sorted T cell population. From each sorted fraction, genomic DNA was isolated and quantified by UV absorbance on a Nanodrop 2000c. This TCR was sampled from a man between 18 and 29 years old in good health. Some clones in this sample may be carry-over from other donors' samples. Material for sequencing was naive CD4+ T cells from PBMCs. Per the publication, the cell subset or site label means: CD45RA+ positively selected.

The DNA sequence is TGTGCCAGCAGTCCCGACGGGGGCCACGGCTACACCTTC. This codes for CASSPDGGHGYTF. Rearrangement joined TRBV6-6 to TRBJ1-2; the best D guess is TRBD1, with 6 bases matching. CDR3 length: 13 amino acids, cysteine to phenylalanine. Just CDR3 DNA is preserved here, 39 bases in frame from base 1. Trimming costs V 5 bases and J 8 bases, and their ends lie 15 bases apart. CDR1 and CDR2 (MNHNY, SVGAGI) derive from the germline V gene (reference sequence).